One sample yielded the 6 T cell receptor beta chains listed below, sequenced in a study of OX40 agonist ivuxolimab in advanced cancers. Generated by immunoSEQ multiplex PCR, the TCRdb table keeps only in-frame clones and is missing some. The sample yields roughly 96,000 clones, about 80% seen once. The sequencing here drew on CD4+ or CD8+ T cells sorted from blood, taken in a trial of the OX40 agonist ivuxolimab. These receptors originate from an adult with an advanced solid tumor such as melanoma, head and neck, liver or kidney cancer.

The chain employs TRBV19 and TRBJ2-7; 7 nucleotides agree with TRBD2. J was trimmed by 2 bases and V by 1 base; bases with no gene match: 8. CDR1 is LNHDA, CDR2 SQIVND, per germline (reference sequence). The CDR3 runs to 16 residues. The CDR3 DNA reads as TGTGCCAGTAGTATAGCGGGGGGACCGCCAGCCTACGAGCAGTACTTC. Translated, it gives CASSIAGGPPAYEQYF.

This sequence joins TRBV2 and TRBJ2-3; possibly TRBD2 for D (6 bases). Germline V gene lookup returns CDR1 SNHLY and CDR2 FYNNEI. This CDR3 has 13 residues. Trimming cost V 2 bases and J 3 bases, with 6 bases left between them. This CDR3 reads CASSERGTDTQYF. CDR3 nucleotide sequence: TGTGCCAGCAGTGAACGGGGGACAGATACGCAGTATTTT.

The chain employs TRBV27 and TRBJ2-5, with TRBD2 as a possible D gene (6 bases). V was cut by 6 bases and J by 1 base, with 9 bases left in between. The CDR3 consists of 13 residues. The germline gives CDR1 MNHEY, CDR2 SMNVEV (reference sequence). The CDR3 region is CASSLASQETQYF. The DNA for the CDR3 is TGTGCCAGCAGCCTAGCGTCCCAAGAGACCCAGTACTTC.

The chain combines TRBV19 with TRBJ1-5, with D possibly matching TRBD1 (5 bases). V lost 3 bases to trimming and J lost 6 bases, with 18 bases between them. There are 16 residues in the CDR3. CDR1 and CDR2 (germline): LNHDA, SQIVND (reference sequence). DNA of the CDR3: TGTGCCAGTAGTATCCCAGGAGGGGCCGTCAGTCAGCCCCAGCATTTT. Protein: CASSIPGGAVSQPQHF.

This clone was counted a few times. The chain uses TRBV7-2 and TRBJ2-7, with 11 bases that match TRBD2. The CDR3 consists of 16 residues. J was trimmed by 3 bases and V by 5 bases; bases with no gene match: 9. CDR1 and CDR2 from the germline V gene are SGHTA and FQGNSA. The CDR3 DNA sequence: TGTGCCAGCAGCCCCCCGGACGGGACTAGCGGCTACGAGCAGTACTTC. Translated: CASSPPDGTSGYEQYF. Looking up the rest from reference TRBV7-2 and TRBJ2-7 gives the full variable domain: GAGVSQSPSNKVTEKGKDVELRCDPISGHTALYWYRQSLGQGLEFLIYFQGNSAPDKSGLPSDRFSAERTGGSVSTLTIQRTQQEDSAVYLCASSPPDGTSGYEQYFGPGTRLTVT.

This chain uses TRBV28 with TRBJ2-7; no clear D. V was cut by 6 bases and J by 2 bases, with 11 bases left in between. This CDR3 region has 13 residues. Germline CDR1 MDHEN, CDR2 SYDVKM. The CDR3 sequence is CASSHGPTYEQYF. The CDR3 DNA is TGTGCCAGCAGCCATGGTCCAACCTACGAGCAGTACTTC.